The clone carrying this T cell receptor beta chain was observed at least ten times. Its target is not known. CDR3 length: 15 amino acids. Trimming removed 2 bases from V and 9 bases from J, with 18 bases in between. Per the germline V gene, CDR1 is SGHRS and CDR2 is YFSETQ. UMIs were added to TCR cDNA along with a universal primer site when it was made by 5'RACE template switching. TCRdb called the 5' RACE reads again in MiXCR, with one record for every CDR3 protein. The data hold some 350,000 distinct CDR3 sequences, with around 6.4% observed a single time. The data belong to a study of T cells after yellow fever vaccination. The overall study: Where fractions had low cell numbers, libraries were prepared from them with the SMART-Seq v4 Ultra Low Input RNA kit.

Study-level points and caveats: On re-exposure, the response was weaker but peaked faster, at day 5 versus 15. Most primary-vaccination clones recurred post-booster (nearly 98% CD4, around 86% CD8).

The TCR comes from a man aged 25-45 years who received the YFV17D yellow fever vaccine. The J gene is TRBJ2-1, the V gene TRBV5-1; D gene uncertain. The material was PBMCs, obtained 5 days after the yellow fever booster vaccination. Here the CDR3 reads CASSFWWDRRTEQFF. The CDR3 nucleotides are TGCGCCAGCAGCTTTTGGTGGGATCGACGTACTGAGCAGTTCTTC.